This TCR beta chain is drawn from a study of control samples from healthy donors and cancer patients. Germline CDR1 reads GTSNPN; CDR2 reads SVGIG (reference sequence). The CDR3 length is 15 residues. The V gene lost 0 bases and the J gene lost 4 bases, with 10 bases spanning the gap. Data came from immunoSEQ multiplex PCR; TCRdb stores just in-frame clones and leaves some out. The table shows 120,000 or so clones, with about nine tenths occurring only once. The origin of this receptor is a man in his forties or fifties in good health. V usage is TRBV30 and J usage is TRBJ2-6; D gene uncertain. Material: blood. The CDR3 protein is CAWSVGQAGANVLTF. The CDR3, as DNA: TGTGCCTGGAGTGTAGGGCAAGCCGGGGCCAACGTCCTGACTTTC. The whole variable domain, remainder taken from reference TRBV30 and TRBJ2-6, is SQTIHQWPATLVQPVGSPLSLECTVEGTSNPNLYWYRQAAGRGLQLLFYSVGIGQISSEVPQNLSASRPQDRQFILSSKKLLLSDSGFYLCAWSVGQAGANVLTFGAGSRLTVL.